Below are 14 T cell receptor beta chains sequenced from a single sample in a study of blood T cells in healthy people across ages. Alongside a J-beta primer mix, a sample-barcoded 5' primer served in a second PCR lasting roughly 7 to 12 cycles. TCRdb reprocessed the 5' RACE reads with MiXCR, giving one entry per CDR3 protein. Of over 1.5 million distinct CDR3 sequences detected, just under 50% appear once; the ten largest clones hold approximately 2.1%. Sequenced input: blood. These receptor sequences come from a woman between 35 and 50 years old in good health.

The chain links TRBV29-1 to TRBJ2-2; D might be TRBD1 (5 bases). The ends were cut back, 0 bases at V and 4 bases at J, with 9 bases in the middle. From germline, CDR1 is SQVTM and CDR2 ANQGSEA. The CDR3 spans 14 residues. CDR3 DNA: TGCAGCGTTGAAGATGGAAGGGGCACCGGGGAGCTGTTTTTT. It yields the protein CSVEDGRGTGELFF.

In its sample, this clonotype was seen a few times. The J gene is TRBJ2-3, the V gene TRBV29-1; D unresolved. The CDR3 contains 13 residues. With 1 base removed from V and 2 bases from J, the gap between germline ends came to 7 bases. Germline V gene data show CDR1 as SQVTM and CDR2 as ANQGSEA. The CDR3 bases are TGCAGCGTTGAAGTGGGGTTCACAGATACGCAGTATTTT. This translates into CSVEVGFTDTQYF.

The CDR3 region is CSARVAAAQETQYF. CDR3 nucleotides: TGCAGTGCTAGAGTGGCAGCGGCACAAGAGACCCAGTACTTC. The rearrangement uses TRBV20-1 and TRBJ2-5; TRBD2 is a possible D gene (5 bases). V lost 1 base and J 2 bases, leaving 11 bases between the germline ends. This CDR3 is 14 amino acids long. Per the germline V gene, CDR1 is DFQATT and CDR2 is SNEGSKA (reference sequence).

The chain carries TRBV7-3 and TRBJ1-5, with D hard to call. Trimming took 1 base from V and 6 from J, leaving 7 bases between them. In germline, CDR1 is SGHTA, CDR2 FQGTGA. The CDR3 has 13 residues. The CDR3 sequence is CASSLKPGQPQHF. CDR3 sequence (DNA): TGTGCCAGCAGCTTAAAGCCCGGTCAGCCCCAGCATTTT.

The genes are TRBV2 and TRBJ2-1, with 9 positions matching TRBD2. The germline gives CDR1 SNHLY, CDR2 FYNNEI. V dropped 6 bases and J dropped 10; count of bases not matched to a gene: 10. This CDR3 is 14 amino acids long. CDR3 protein: CASRDRRGGSEQFF. CDR3 DNA sequence: TGTGCCAGCAGGGATAGGCGGGGGGGCTCGGAGCAGTTCTTC.

The V and J genes are TRBV3-1 and TRBJ2-7, with TRBD1 matching 8 bases. The CDR3 spans 16 residues. Per the germline V gene, CDR1 is LGHDT and CDR2 is YNNKEL (reference sequence). Losses at the gene ends were 0 bases for V and 3 bases for J; bases not matched to a gene: 7. CDR3: CASSQDSRTGFYEQYF. CDR3 sequence (DNA): TGTGCCAGCAGCCAAGATAGTCGGACAGGGTTCTACGAGCAGTACTTC.

This clonotype has more than one count but fewer than ten. V is TRBV4-3 and J is TRBJ1-6; D unclear. CDR3 length equals 15 residues. Germline V gene data show CDR1 as LGHNA and CDR2 as YSLEER. Trimming took 1 base from V and 9 from J, leaving 13 bases between them. The CDR3 DNA follows: TGCGCCAGCAGCCAAGTCCAAGGCATGATTTCACCCCTCCACTTT. Its translation is CASSQVQGMISPLHF.

This clonotype was counted between two and nine times. V and J are TRBV4-3 and TRBJ1-2; 7 positions match TRBD1. Germline CDR1 reads LGHNA; CDR2 reads YSLEER. This CDR3 has 17 amino acids. The V gene end was trimmed by 4 bases and the J gene end by 3 bases; junction bases not matched to a gene: 14. The CDR3 DNA reads as TGCGCCAGCAGCCTCACCGGGACAGCTACCATGGACTATGGCTACACCTTC. Translating it yields CASSLTGTATMDYGYTF.

The chain employs TRBV29-1 and TRBJ2-5; D is possibly TRBD2 (6 bases). Germline values: CDR1 SQVTM, CDR2 ANQGSEA. V dropped 2 bases and J dropped 9 bases, with 28 bases sitting between them. The CDR3 contains 17 residues. CDR3 DNA sequence: TGCAGCGTTGAATGGGTGTCGTGGGGCAGCCTGGGGGAGGCCCAGTACTTC. Translated, it gives CSVEWVSWGSLGEAQYF.

The table lists this clonotype with a few counts. The CDR3 DNA sequence: TGTGCCAGCAGCCCCGAACCAGCGGGGCGATCCGAGCAGTACTTC. It encodes CASSPEPAGRSEQYF. V gene TRBV7-9 combines with J gene TRBJ2-7, with 7 nucleotides matching TRBD2. Germline lookup yields CDR1 SEHNR and CDR2 FQNEAQ (reference sequence). V dropped 5 bases and J dropped 6; count of bases not matched to a gene: 13. This CDR3 comprises 15 residues.

The V call is TRBV20-1, the J call TRBJ1-4, with a weak D call TRBD1 (5 bases). V was clipped by 3 bases and J by 0 bases, with 8 bases between them. CDR1 and CDR2 from the germline V gene are DFQATT and SNEGSKA (reference sequence). The CDR3 length is 14 residues. The CDR3 protein is CSARSRATNEKLFF. CDR3 sequence (DNA): TGCAGTGCTAGGAGCAGGGCAACTAATGAAAAACTGTTTTTT.

The chain has TRBV15 and TRBJ2-1, with 9 bases aligning to TRBD1. The CDR3 extends over 15 amino acids. Trimming removed 1 base from V and 6 bases from J; junction bases left unmatched: 4. Germline-derived CDR1 and CDR2 are LNHNV and YYDKDF (reference sequence). CDR3 nucleotides: TGTGCCACCAGCAGAGCCGGGACAGGGAGCAATGAGCAGTTCTTC. Translation: CATSRAGTGSNEQFF. The full variable domain, in which reference TRBV15 and TRBJ2-1 provide the parts outside the CDR3, is DAMVIQNPRYQVTQFGKPVTLSCSQTLNHNVMYWYQQKSSQAPKLLFHYYDKDFNNEADTPDNFQSRRPNTSFCFLDIRSPGLGDTAMYLCATSRAGTGSNEQFFGPGTRLTVL.

In its sample, this clonotype was seen many times. J is TRBJ2-1 and V is TRBV7-2; D is undetermined. This CDR3 spans 12 amino acids. From germline, CDR1 is SGHTA and CDR2 FQGNSA. V was shortened by 3 bases and J by 8 bases, with 8 bases between the two germline ends. The CDR3 is CASSFSRYEQFF. The CDR3 DNA is TGTGCCAGCAGCTTTAGCAGATATGAGCAGTTCTTC.

The sample holds a few counts of this clonotype. The chain has TRBV29-1 and TRBJ2-1; 11 bases map to TRBD1. The germline V gene has CDR1 SQVTM and CDR2 ANQGSEA. J gave up 1 base and V 6 bases, and 8 bases lay outside the gene matches. The CDR3 sequence is 16 residues long. CDR3 region: CSVAGTGGLSYNEQFF. The DNA for the CDR3 is TGCAGCGTGGCCGGGACAGGGGGGCTTTCCTACAATGAGCAGTTCTTC.